Listed below are T cell receptor beta chains from one sample, sequenced in a study of blood T cell repertoires in COVID-19. TCRdb's copy holds only in-frame clones and misses some; the assay was immunoSEQ multiplex PCR. The top ten hold less than 8% of the sample, which has about 160,000 clones, around 89% seen once. Sequenced material: PBMCs or T cells enriched from blood (not recorded which). The receptor source for this set is a woman in her fifties or sixties who had recovered from COVID-19. CDR3s include the opening cysteine and the closing phenylalanine or tryptophan. The D gene is left open where the match is weak. Expanded clones get a size class; other rows say once, few or many, or leave the size out.

TRBJ1-2 | few | TRBV30 | NA | CAWNLQRLGYTF | TGTGCCTGGAACCTTCAGCGGTTGGGCTACACCTTC
TRBJ2-5 | NA | TRBV12-5 | TRBD2 | CASASGLAGGQETQYF | TGTGCTAGTGCTTCGGGACTAGCGGGGGGACAAGAGACCCAGTACTTC
TRBJ1-2 | NA | TRBV19 | TRBD1 | CASSRQVTLPRGYGYTF | TGTGCCAGTAGCCGTCAGGTCACCCTCCCCAGGGGGTATGGCTACACCTTC
TRBJ2-7 | once | TRBV4-3 | TRBD2 | CASSQNQRGSYEQYF | TGCGCCAGCAGCCAAAATCAGCGGGGGTCCTACGAGCAGTACTTC
TRBJ2-2 | NA | TRBV7-6 | NA | CASSLVQGTGELFF | TGTGCCAGCAGCTTAGTACAGGGTACCGGGGAGCTGTTTTTT
TRBJ1-6 | once | TRBV6-5 | NA | CASSYHPTRDSPLHF | TGTGCCAGCAGTTACCACCCGACCAGGGATTCACCCCTCCACTTT
TRBJ1-1 | once | TRBV27 | TRBD1 | CASSKLPGQGANTEAFF | TGTGCCAGCAGTAAACTCCCGGGACAGGGAGCGAACACTGAAGCTTTCTTT
TRBJ1-2 | NA | TRBV7-2 | NA | CASSFRQAANYGYTF | TGTGCCAGCAGCTTCCGACAGGCGGCTAACTATGGCTACACCTTC
TRBJ2-5 | NA | TRBV5-4 | TRBD1 | CASSRQGVGETQYF | TGTGCCAGCAGCCGACAGGGGGTTGGCGAGACCCAGTACTTC
TRBJ1-2 | NA | TRBV2 | TRBD1 | CASSDEGQGVTTTPNYGYTF | TGTGCCAGCAGTGATGAAGGACAGGGTGTAACAACTACCCCAAACTATGGCTACACCTTC
TRBJ2-7 | NA | TRBV7-8 | NA | CASGRPSYEQYF | TGTGCCAGCGGGCGACCGAGCTACGAGCAGTACTTC
TRBJ2-5 | NA | TRBV7-9 | TRBD2 | CASTLERGVFQETQYF | TGTGCCAGCACCTTAGAGCGGGGGGTCTTCCAAGAGACCCAGTACTTC
TRBJ2-7 | NA | TRBV28 | NA | CASTPPGLLPDEQYF | TGTGCCAGCACCCCTCCGGGACTGCTACCAGACGAGCAGTACTTC
TRBJ1-6 | few | TRBV11-2 | NA | CASSFTDYNSPLHF | TGTGCCAGCAGCTTTACAGACTATAATTCACCCCTCCACTTT
TRBJ2-5 | NA | TRBV7-2 | TRBD1 | CASSFGTGTETQYF | TGTGCCAGCAGCTTCGGGACAGGGACGGAGACCCAGTACTTC
TRBJ2-7 | NA | TRBV3-1/TRBV3-2 | TRBD2 | CASSPSGGASEQYF | TGTGCCAGCAGTCCTAGCGGGGGAGCCTCCGAGCAGTACTTC
TRBJ2-1 | NA | TRBV27 | NA | CASSSRGDGSSYNEQFF | TGTGCCAGCAGTTCCCGAGGGGACGGGAGCTCCTACAATGAGCAGTTCTTC
TRBJ2-2 | NA | TRBV28 | TRBD1 | CASSLGTGLNTGELFF | TGTGCCAGCAGTTTGGGGACAGGCCTGAACACCGGGGAGCTGTTTTTT
TRBJ2-5 | NA | TRBV11-2 | TRBD1 | CASSLGDRGQETQYF | TGTGCCAGCAGCTTAGGGGACAGGGGGCAAGAGACCCAGTACTTC
TRBJ1-1 | NA | TRBV3-1/TRBV3-2 | TRBD1 | CASSLQGANTEAFF | TGTGCCAGCAGCCTACAGGGGGCCAACACTGAAGCTTTCTTT
TRBJ2-2 | NA | TRBV7-3 | NA | CASSFTNTGELFF | TGTGCCAGCAGCTTCACGAACACCGGGGAGCTGTTTTTT
TRBJ1-6 | NA | TRBV4-2 | NA | CASSQDAGSYNSPLHF | TGTGCCAGCAGCCAAGATGCGGGCTCCTATAATTCACCCCTCCACTTT
TRBJ1-5 | once | TRBV7-2 | NA | CASSLVNSYSNQPQHF | TGTGCCAGCAGCTTGGTTAACAGCTATAGCAATCAGCCCCAGCATTTT
TRBJ2-3 | once | TRBV19 | TRBD2 | CASRSPGLATDTQYF | TGTGCCAGTCGAAGCCCGGGACTAGCCACAGATACGCAGTATTTT
TRBJ1-2 | NA | TRBV6-1 | TRBD1 | CASSEGGTGRYGYTF | TGTGCCAGCAGCGAAGGAGGGACAGGCCGGTATGGCTACACCTTC
TRBJ1-2 | NA | TRBV9 | TRBD1 | CASSEGQDYGYTF | TGTGCCAGCAGCGAGGGACAGGACTATGGCTACACCTTC
TRBJ1-5 | NA | TRBV7-9 | TRBD1 | CASRGGQAYSNQPQHF | TGTGCCAGCAGGGGGGGACAGGCTTATAGCAATCAGCCCCAGCATTTT